This T cell receptor beta chain was captured by sequencing in a study of shared clonotypes between healthy human individuals. From germline, CDR1 is MNHEY and CDR2 SVGAGI. The CDR3 runs 16 residues. V dropped 1 base and J dropped 5 bases, with 17 bases sitting between them. Repertoires were generated with immunoSEQ multiplex PCR, while TCRdb's copy carries only in-frame clones and drops some. The sample contains around 320,000 clones, roughly 84% of which appear only once. Sequenced input: memory CD8+ T cells sorted from blood. The sample's subset: CD45RO+ cells pooled with CCR7-negative TemRA cells. The rearrangement uses TRBV6-5 and TRBJ2-5, with a tentative D call TRBD1 (7 bases). The TCR sequence derives from a man between 18 and 29 years old in good health. For the CDR3, the DNA is TGTGCCAGCAGTTACTTCTACTCGTCAGGGGGGGAGACCCAGTACTTC. It specifies CASSYFYSSGGETQYF.